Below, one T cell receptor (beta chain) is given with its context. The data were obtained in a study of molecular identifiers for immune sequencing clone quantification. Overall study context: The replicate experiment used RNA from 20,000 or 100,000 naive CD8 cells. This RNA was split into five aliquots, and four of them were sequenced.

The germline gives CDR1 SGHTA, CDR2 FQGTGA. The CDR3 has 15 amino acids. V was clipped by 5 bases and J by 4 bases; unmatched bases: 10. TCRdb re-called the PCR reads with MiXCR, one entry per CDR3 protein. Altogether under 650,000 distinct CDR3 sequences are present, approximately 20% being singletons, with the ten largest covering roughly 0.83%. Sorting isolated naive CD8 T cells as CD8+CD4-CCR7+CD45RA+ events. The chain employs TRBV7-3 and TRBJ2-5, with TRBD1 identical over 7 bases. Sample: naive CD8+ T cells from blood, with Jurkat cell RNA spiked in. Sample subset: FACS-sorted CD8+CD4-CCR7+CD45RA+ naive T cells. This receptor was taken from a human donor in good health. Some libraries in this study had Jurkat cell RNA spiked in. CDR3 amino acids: CASSLTGTERETQYF. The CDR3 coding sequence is TGTGCCAGCAGCCTCACTGGGACAGAGAGAGAGACCCAGTACTTC.